Below, 14 T cell receptor beta chains from the same sample are listed, as sequenced in a study of blood T cells in healthy people across ages. A J-beta primer mix and a sample-barcoded 5' primer were used in a second PCR of about 7 to 12 cycles. TCRdb recomputed calls from the 5' RACE reads with MiXCR, one row per CDR3 protein. The sample holds roughly 1,500,000 distinct CDR3 sequences, approximately 42% seen once. The sequenced material came from blood. These receptors were collected from a woman aged 18 to 35 in good health.

Regarding this clonotype: The junction departs from the called germline gene at one end, perhaps through a read error. The V gene is TRBV5-1, the J gene TRBJ2-3; possibly TRBD1 or TRBD2 for D (6 bases each). CDR1 is SGHRS, CDR2 YFSETQ, per germline. This CDR3 has 15 residues. The CDR3 DNA follows: TGCGCCAGCAGCCCCTACGGGGGCGTGACAGATGCGCAGTATTTT. Translation gives CASSPYGGVTDAQYF. The full variable domain, completed using reference TRBV5-1 and TRBJ2-3, is KAGVTQTPRYLIKTRGQQVTLSCSPISGHRSVSWYQQTPGQGLQFLFEYFSETQRNKGNFPGRFSGRQFSNSRSEMNVSTLELGDSALYLCASSPYGGVTDAQYFGPGTRLTVL.

This clonotype was counted between two and nine times. The V gene is TRBV2, the J gene TRBJ2-3, with 9 nucleotides matching TRBD1. CDR3 size: 13 residues. Germline V gives CDR1 SNHLY, CDR2 FYNNEI. Unmatched junction bases numbered 8, after V lost 11 bases and J lost 5 bases. DNA of the CDR3: TGTGCCGGGTCCCGACAGGGGGGAGATACGCAGTATTTT. This gives the protein CAGSRQGGDTQYF.

This sequence joins TRBV7-2 and TRBJ2-1, with TRBD2 matching 9 bases. The DNA end is a closer match to TRBJ2-7, so the J assignment may be wrong. Germline V lookup: CDR1 SGHTA, CDR2 FQGNSA. This CDR3 has 16 amino acids. Here the CDR3 DNA reads TGTGCCAGCAGCTTAGTAATCGCGGGAGGGAACAATGAGCAGTACTTC. Translation gives CASSLVIAGGNNEQYF.

This chain links TRBV10-3 with TRBJ2-7; TRBD1 agrees at 7 bases. The germline V gene encodes CDR1 ENHRY and CDR2 SYGVKD. Germline trimming cut 4 bases from V and 7 bases from J; bases unmatched to any gene: 10. This CDR3 comprises 14 residues. The CDR3 here is CAISGGQSYNEQYF. CDR3 bases: TGTGCCATCAGTGGGGGACAGTCCTACAATGAGCAGTACTTC.

This clonotype occurred a few times. The rearrangement joins TRBV10-3 to TRBJ1-1; D is unclear. V dropped 2 bases and J dropped 11 bases, with 12 bases sitting between them. Germline values: CDR1 ENHRY, CDR2 SYGVKD. The CDR3 runs to 12 residues. The CDR3 region is CAISEKAGWAFF. DNA of the CDR3: TGTGCCATCAGTGAGAAGGCAGGTTGGGCTTTCTTT.

The gene calls are TRBV10-3 and TRBJ2-1; no clear D gene. Germline V lookup: CDR1 ENHRY, CDR2 SYGVKD. The CDR3 has 13 residues. V shed 0 bases and J shed 8 bases, with 8 bases lying between them. For the CDR3, the DNA is TGTGCCATCAGTGAGTCGAATTATTATGAGCAGTTCTTC. Protein: CAISESNYYEQFF.

For this clonotype: An end of the junction does not agree with germline; a read error may underlie this. The gene calls are TRBV7-2 and TRBJ1-2; no clear D. The CDR3 spans 14 residues. Germline V gene data show CDR1 as SGHTA and CDR2 as FQGNSA. DNA for the CDR3: TGTGCCAGCAGCTTGGCCAGCCTTAACTATGACTACACCTTC. Its protein product is CASSLASLNYDYTF.

Only a few counts were recorded for this clonotype. The rearrangement uses TRBV20-1 and TRBJ2-4, with a tentative D call TRBD2 (6 bases). Per the germline V gene, CDR1 is DFQATT and CDR2 is SNEGSKA (reference sequence). Deletions cut 0 bases from V and 1 base from J, with 13 bases between. CDR3 length: 16 amino acids. The CDR3 nucleotides read TGCAGTGCTAGAGATAGCGGCAGTAACGCCAAAAACATTCAGTACTTC. Its translation: CSARDSGSNAKNIQYF.

This clonotype occurred a few times. The V call is TRBV12-5, the J call TRBJ2-7; no definite D call. The V gene lost 2 bases and the J gene lost 6 bases, with 8 bases spanning the gap. Per the germline V gene, CDR1 is LGHNT and CDR2 is FRNRAP. The CDR3 is 12 residues long. The CDR3 bases are TGTGCTAGTGGTTTGCCCTCCGGCGAGCAGTACTTC. It is translated as CASGLPSGEQYF. Supplemented by reference TRBV12-5 and TRBJ2-7, the full variable domain reads DARVTQTPRHKVTEMGQEVTMRCQPILGHNTVFWYRQTMMQGLELLAYFRNRAPLDDSGMPKDRFSAEMPDATLATLKIQPSEPRDSAVYFCASGLPSGEQYFGPGTRLTVT.

The chain recombines TRBV20-1 with TRBJ1-1, with D tentatively TRBD1 (5 bases). V was pared by 3 bases and J by 1 base, with 12 bases between. Germline CDR1 and CDR2: DFQATT and SNEGSKA (reference sequence). This CDR3 has 14 amino acids. This CDR3 is CSARVRGPNTEAFF. For the CDR3, the DNA is TGCAGTGCTAGGGTTCGGGGCCCGAACACTGAAGCTTTCTTT.

This chain uses TRBV10-3 with TRBJ2-1; 7 nucleotides agree with TRBD2. Germline-derived CDR1 and CDR2 are ENHRY and SYGVKD. Unmatched junction bases numbered 2, after V lost 4 bases and J lost 5 bases. CDR3 length: 13 amino acids. The CDR3 protein is CAISGLADNEQFF. The CDR3 DNA reads TGTGCCATCAGTGGCCTAGCGGACAATGAGCAGTTCTTC.

DNA of the CDR3: TGCAGTGCTGCCCTAGCGGGCTACAATGAGCAGTTCTTC. Translation gives CSAALAGYNEQFF. The chain links TRBV20-1 to TRBJ2-1, with 8 bases aligning to TRBD2. The CDR3 runs 13 residues. Germline V gene sequence: CDR1 DFQATT, CDR2 SNEGSKA (reference sequence). Trimming cost V 5 bases and J 3 bases; bases outside gene matches: 3.

This clonotype was detected only a few times. The chain couples TRBV20-1 to TRBJ2-1; 8 bases are shared with TRBD2. The V gene's germline CDR1 is DFQATT and CDR2 SNEGSKA (reference sequence). There are 19 residues in the CDR3. The CDR3 reads CRKAPRDTSGYNVRREQFF. CDR3 DNA: TGCCGAAAGGCCCCTCGGGACACTAGCGGATACAATGTAAGAAGGGAGCAGTTCTTC.

This chain joins TRBV3-1 and TRBJ1-3; D call uncertain. The CDR3 contains 15 residues. Germline CDR1 is LGHDT and CDR2 is YNNKEL (reference sequence). Trimming took off 1 base at V and 2 bases at J, with 9 bases between the two ends. Written as DNA, the CDR3 is TGTGCCAGCAGCCAAGTGGGAGTGGCTGGAAACACCATATATTTT. Translated: CASSQVGVAGNTIYF. Complete variable domain (other parts from reference TRBV3-1 and TRBJ1-3): DTAVSQTPKYLVTQMGNDKSIKCEQNLGHDTMYWYKQDSKKFLKIMFSYNNKELIINETVPNRFSPKSPDKAHLNLHINSLELGDSAVYFCASSQVGVAGNTIYFGEGSWLTVV.